This T cell receptor beta chain was recovered during a study of T-cell reconstitution after alpha-beta-depleted transplantation in children. Points from the study as a whole: Newly produced T cells mostly accounted for T-cell counts and diversity one year post-transplant.

The CDR3 is 15 amino acids. With 5 bases removed from V and 7 bases from J, the gap between germline ends came to 17 bases. Germline V lookup: CDR1 SEHNR, CDR2 FQNEAQ (reference sequence). Of note for this clonotype: What it recognizes is unknown.

The TCRbeta library was prepared with unique molecular identifiers. Each CDR3 protein is one row after TCRdb ran MiXCR on the PCR reads. Of more than 400,000 distinct CDR3 sequences in the sample, about 10% were seen once. V is TRBV7-9 and J is TRBJ2-2; possibly TRBD1 for D (5 bases). The sequence was collected from a female patient aged 2-10 years who had a stem cell transplant for aplastic anemia, so the T cells may come from the graft donor. The source material was PBMCs, mostly from graft donor cells, sampled 180 days after TCRalphabeta/CD19-depleted stem cell transplant. CDR3 nucleotides: TGTGCCAGCAGCCGACGGAACAGGTTGTACGGGGAGCTGTTTTTT. Its protein product is CASSRRNRLYGELFF.